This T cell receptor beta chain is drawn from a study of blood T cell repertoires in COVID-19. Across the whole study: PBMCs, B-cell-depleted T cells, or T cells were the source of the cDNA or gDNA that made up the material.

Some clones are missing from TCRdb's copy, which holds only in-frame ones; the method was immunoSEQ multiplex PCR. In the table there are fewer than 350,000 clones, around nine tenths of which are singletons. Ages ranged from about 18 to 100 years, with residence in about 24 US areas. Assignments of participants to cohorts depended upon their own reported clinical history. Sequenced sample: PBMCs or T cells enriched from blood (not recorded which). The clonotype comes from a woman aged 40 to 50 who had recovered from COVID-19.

The CDR3 DNA sequence: TGTGCCAGCTCACCCGGGACTAGCATCCTCAATGAGCAGTTCTTC. It specifies CASSPGTSILNEQFF. V is TRBV18 and J is TRBJ2-1; 9 positions agree with TRBD2. Unmatched junction bases numbered 6, after V lost 3 bases and J lost 6 bases. Germline CDR1 and CDR2: KGHSH and LQKENI. The CDR3 is 15 residues long.